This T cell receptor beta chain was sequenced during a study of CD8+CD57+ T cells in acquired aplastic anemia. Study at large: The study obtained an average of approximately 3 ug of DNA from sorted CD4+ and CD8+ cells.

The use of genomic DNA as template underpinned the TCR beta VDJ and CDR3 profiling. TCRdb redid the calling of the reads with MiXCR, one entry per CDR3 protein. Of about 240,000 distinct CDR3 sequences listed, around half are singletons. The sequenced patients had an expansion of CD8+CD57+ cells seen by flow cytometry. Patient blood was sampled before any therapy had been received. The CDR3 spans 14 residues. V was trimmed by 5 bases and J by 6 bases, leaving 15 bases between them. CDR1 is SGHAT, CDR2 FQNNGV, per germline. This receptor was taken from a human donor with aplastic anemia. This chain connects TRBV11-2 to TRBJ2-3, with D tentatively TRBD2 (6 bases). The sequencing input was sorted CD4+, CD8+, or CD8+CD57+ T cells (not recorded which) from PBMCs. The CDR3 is CASSPSAGRDTQYF. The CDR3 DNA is TGTGCCAGCAGCCCATCGGCGGGGCGTGATACGCAGTATTTT.